A selection of T cell receptor beta chains follows, all from one sample in a study of tumor-infiltrating lymphocytes in primary liver carcinoma. TCRdb reprocessed the multiplex PCR reads with MiXCR, giving one entry per CDR3 protein. Of 180,000 or so distinct CDR3 sequences detected, 60% appear once; the ten largest clones hold around 68%. Input material: peripheral blood. All receptors come from a man in his forties or fifties with primary liver carcinoma and hepatitis B virus infection. CDR3s include the opening cysteine and the closing phenylalanine or tryptophan. The order of the fields is V gene, D gene, clone size, J gene, CDR3 protein, CDR3 DNA. D genes are given only for firm matches. Only some rows state a clone size, as once, few, many or a class for expanded clones.

TRBV12-3/TRBV12-4	.	.	TRBJ2-2	CASSRVRELFF	TGTGCCAGCAGTCGGGTCAGGGAGCTGTTTTTT
TRBV11-2	TRBD2	many	TRBJ2-1	CASSPDRLADNEQFF	TGTGCCAGCAGCCCCGACCGACTAGCGGACAATGAGCAGTTCTTC
TRBV7-9	.	.	TRBJ2-3	CAGSPSDTQYF	TGTGCCGGCAGCCCCTCGGATACGCAGTATTTT
TRBV11-2	TRBD1	many	TRBJ2-7	CASSSGQGALEQYF	TGTGCCAGCAGTTCAGGACAGGGGGCTCTCGAGCAGTACTTC
TRBV13	TRBD1	.	TRBJ2-5	CASSLAGGGQETQYF	TGTGCCAGCAGCTTAGCAGGGGGCGGTCAAGAGACCCAGTACTTC
TRBV28	TRBD2	.	TRBJ2-1	CAGAGGNYNEQFF	TGTGCTGGTGCGGGAGGAAACTACAATGAGCAGTTCTTC
TRBV11-2	TRBD2	.	TRBJ2-3	CDSSLGLAGTDTRYF	TGTGACAGCAGCTTAGGACTAGCGGGCACAGATACGCGGTATTTT
TRBV10-3	TRBD1	.	TRBJ2-7	CATTQGQGADEQYF	TGTGCCACCACCCAGGGACAGGGGGCCGACGAGCAGTACTTC
TRBV12-3/TRBV12-4	.	few	TRBJ1-2	CASRRTANYGYTF	TGTGCCAGCAGACGGACAGCTAACTATGGCTACACCTTC
TRBV12-3/TRBV12-4	.	many	TRBJ2-2	CASSPPGGNTGELFF	TGTGCCAGCAGTCCCCCCGGGGGGAACACCGGGGAGCTGTTTTTT
TRBV4-1	TRBD2	.	TRBJ2-1	CASSQKGLAGRMSEQFF	TGCGCCAGCAGCCAGAAGGGACTAGCGGGAAGGATGAGTGAGCAGTTCTTC
TRBV7-9	.	.	TRBJ2-7	CASSLGLRGAPYEQYF	TGTGCCAGCAGCTTGGGCTTGAGAGGAGCCCCCTACGAGCAGTACTTC
TRBV11-2	.	many	TRBJ1-3	CASSPSYAGNTIYF	TGTGCCAGCAGCCCTTCCTACGCCGGAAACACCATATATTTT
TRBV4-2	TRBD2	.	TRBJ2-7	CASSQDPSGRRGEQYF	TGTGCCAGCAGCCAAGATCCCAGCGGGAGGCGGGGTGAGCAGTACTTC
TRBV6-5	.	.	TRBJ1-1	CASSPGTLGGNTEAFF	TGTGCCAGCAGTCCCGGGACCCTCGGTGGTAACACTGAAGCTTTCTTT
TRBV11-2	TRBD1	many	TRBJ1-4	CASSPGTGEYEKLFF	TGTGCCAGCAGCCCCGGGACAGGGGAATATGAAAAACTGTTTTTT
TRBV11-2	TRBD1	.	TRBJ2-5	CASSLGTGAEGTEYF	TGTGCCAGCAGCTTAGGGACAGGCGCCGAGGGGACCGAGTACTTC
TRBV12-3/TRBV12-4	.	.	TRBJ2-1	CASIGASSYEQFF	TGTGCCAGCATAGGAGCGAGCTCCTACGAGCAGTTCTTC
TRBV12-3/TRBV12-4	TRBD2	.	TRBJ2-5	CVSSLRGVETQYF	TGTGTCAGCAGCCTTCGGGGGGTGGAGACCCAGTACTTC
TRBV12-3/TRBV12-4	.	.	TRBJ2-5	CATRGRVEETQYF	TGTGCCACCCGCGGGCGGGTGGAAGAGACCCAGTACTTC
TRBV12-3/TRBV12-4	.	.	TRBJ2-2	CTSSEFNTGELFF	TGTACCAGCAGCGAATTTAACACCGGGGAGCTGTTTTTT
TRBV11-2	.	many	TRBJ2-5	CASSLVKGSQETQYF	TGTGCCAGCAGCCTCGTTAAAGGGAGCCAAGAGACCCAGTACTTC
TRBV29-1	.	.	TRBJ2-7	CSVDQGSSYEQYF	TGCAGCGTTGACCAGGGGAGCTCCTACGAGCAGTACTTC
TRBV10-3	.	.	TRBJ2-3	CAISPAADTDTQYF	TGTGCCATCAGCCCCGCAGCCGACACAGATACGCAGTATTTT
TRBV29-1	.	medium-sized	TRBJ2-2	CSAWRVNTGELFF	TGCAGTGCGTGGCGGGTAAACACCGGGGAGCTGTTTTTT
TRBV11-2	.	many	TRBJ2-2	CASSLDWNTGELFF	TGTGCCAGCAGCTTAGATTGGAACACCGGGGAGCTGTTTTTT
TRBV5-4	.	.	TRBJ1-2	CVSSTREEASYGYTF	TGTGTCAGCAGCACCCGGGAGGAAGCTTCCTATGGCTACACCTTC
TRBV5-4	.	.	TRBJ1-2	CANSLGGGAYGYTF	TGTGCCAACAGTTTAGGAGGGGGGGCCTATGGCTACACCTTC
TRBV29-1	.	.	TRBJ1-1	CSVDWMVNTEAFF	TGCAGCGTTGACTGGATGGTAAACACTGAAGCTTTCTTT
TRBV11-2	.	.	TRBJ2-7	CAGSFIGRGDEQCF	TGTGCCGGCAGCTTTATCGGCAGGGGCGACGAGCAGTGCTTC
TRBV5-1	.	.	TRBJ1-1	CASSSQGSNTEAFF	TGCGCCAGCAGCTCGCAGGGCTCGAACACTGAAGCTTTCTTT
TRBV11-1	.	.	TRBJ2-7	CASSLEVFYEQYF	TGTGCCAGCAGCTTAGAGGTATTCTACGAGCAGTACTTT
TRBV4-1	TRBD2	.	TRBJ2-4	CASSQKGLAGGLGKNIQYF	TGCGCCAGCAGCCAGAAGGGACTAGCAGGAGGGCTCGGCAAAAACATTCAGTACTTC
TRBV11-2	.	many	TRBJ2-7	CASGPDSSYEQYF	TGTGCCAGCGGACCCGACAGCTCCTACGAGCAGTACTTC
TRBV6-1	TRBD1	few	TRBJ2-2	CASSLDPDRGSGGELLF	TGTGCCAGCAGTCTTGACCCCGACAGGGGGAGCGGCGGGGAGCTGCTTTTT
TRBV12-3/TRBV12-4	TRBD1	few	TRBJ2-1	CASSSAYRGQDNEQFF	TGTGCCAGCAGTTCGGCCTACAGGGGGCAAGACAATGAGCAGTTCTTC
TRBV29-1	.	.	TRBJ2-7	CSGGEGGYEQYF	TGCAGCGGGGGAGAGGGCGGTTACGAGCAGTACTTC
TRBV4-1	.	.	TRBJ1-1	CASSQVREITDAFF	TGCGCCAGCAGCCAAGTTCGAGAAATCACTGATGCTTTCTTT
TRBV28	TRBD2	.	TRBJ2-7	CASSLPAGTSGRAQYF	TGTGCCAGCAGTCTCCCCGCAGGGACTAGCGGGAGGGCCCAGTACTTC
TRBV29-1	.	.	TRBJ1-2	CSVSDTYGYTF	TGCAGCGTGTCTGACACCTATGGCTACACCTTC
TRBV4-1	.	few	TRBJ2-3	CASSQGTPSSADTQYF	TGCGCCAGCAGCCAAGGTACCCCCTCTAGCGCAGATACGCAGTATTTT
TRBV12-3/TRBV12-4	.	.	TRBJ2-5	CASTQDGWETQYF	TGTGCCAGCACCCAGGACGGTTGGGAGACCCAGTACTTC
TRBV7-9	TRBD2	few	TRBJ2-3	CASSFREGYTDTQYF	TGTGCCAGCAGCTTCCGGGAGGGGTACACAGATACGCAGTATTTT
TRBV30	.	.	TRBJ1-1	CAWTAGAGANTEAFF	TGTGCCTGGACGGCAGGGGCGGGAGCGAACACTGAAGCTTTCTTT
TRBV7-9	.	.	TRBJ1-5	CASSLSVNQPQHF	TGTGCCAGCAGCCTAAGTGTTAATCAGCCCCAGCATTTT
TRBV7-9	TRBD2	.	TRBJ2-1	CASSLPSGGNEQFF	TGTGCCAGCAGTTTGCCTAGCGGGGGGAATGAGCAGTTCTTC
TRBV28	.	.	TRBJ1-1	CASSLFDDAFF	TGTGCCAGCAGTTTATTTGATGATGCTTTCTTT
TRBV7-9	.	.	TRBJ2-5	CASSSAGQETQYF	TGTGCCAGCAGTTCCGCTGGTCAAGAGACCCAGTACTTC
TRBV29-1	TRBD2	many	TRBJ2-7	CSASSGSLGEQYF	TGCAGCGCAAGTAGCGGGAGTTTGGGCGAGCAGTACTTC
TRBV28	.	few	TRBJ2-3	CASSPNDLRANTQYF	TGTGCCAGCAGTCCGAACGATCTTAGGGCGAATACGCAGTATTTT
TRBV6-5	TRBD2	.	TRBJ2-3	CASSYLAGSYTDTQYF	TGTGCCAGCAGTTACCTAGCGGGTTCCTACACAGATACGCAGTATTTT
TRBV6-1	.	.	TRBJ2-1	CASRETRDLNNEQLF	TGTGCCAGCAGAGAGACCCGGGATCTCAATAATGAGCAGCTCTTC
TRBV6-7	.	.	TRBJ2-1	CASSYGNRVNNEQFF	TGTGCCAGCAGTTACGGGAACAGGGTAAACAATGAGCAGTTCTTC
TRBV24-1	.	.	TRBJ2-2	CATSDRAPGELFF	TGTGCCACCAGTGACAGGGCCCCCGGGGAGCTGTTTTTT
TRBV10-2	TRBD2	.	TRBJ2-7	CASRKRGLASYEQYF	TGCGCCAGCCGAAAAAGGGGACTAGCGTCCTACGAGCAGTACTTC
TRBV29-1	TRBD1	.	TRBJ2-3	CSFDSSGTGADTQYF	TGCAGCTTTGACTCTTCCGGGACAGGGGCAGATACGCAGTATTTT
TRBV28	.	.	TRBJ2-1	CASGLSDEQFF	TGTGCCAGCGGCCTGTCCGATGAGCAGTTCTTC
TRBV11-2	.	.	TRBJ2-3	CASGQPTQDSTDTQYF	TGTGCCAGCGGACAGCCGACACAAGATAGCACAGATACGCAGTATTTT
TRBV14	.	.	TRBJ1-1	CASSPLGSGNTEAFF	TGTGCTAGCAGCCCGTTGGGGTCCGGGAACACTGAAGCTTTCTTT
TRBV11-2	.	.	TRBJ1-2	CARSTSTGNYGYTF	TGTGCCAGAAGCACCTCGACAGGAAACTATGGCTACACCTTC